The 29 T cell receptor beta chains below all came from one sample that was sequenced in a study of cytomegalovirus exposure and HLA in healthy donors. TCRdb's copy holds only in-frame clones and misses some; the assay was immunoSEQ multiplex PCR. The sample lists 200,000 to 300,000 clones; approximately 83% were seen once. The specimen was PBMCs. These receptors came from a woman aged 25 to 45 in good health and CMV-seropositive.

The V call is TRBV29-1, the J call TRBJ2-7; 9 bases map to TRBD2. Germline CDR1 is SQVTM and CDR2 is ANQGSEA. V gave up 4 bases and J gave up 7 bases; unmatched junction bases: 5. This CDR3 is built from 12 residues. The CDR3 DNA follows: TGCAGCGTTGGGCGGGAGGGCCGGGAGCAGTACTTC. Its translation is CSVGREGREQYF.

This sequence joins TRBV18 and TRBJ2-7; tentative D call: TRBD1 (6 bases). Germline V CDR1 and CDR2: KGHSH, LQKENI. The CDR3 extends over 13 amino acids. Trimming left V 6 bases short and J 2 bases short, with 11 bases between. The CDR3 coding sequence is TGTGCCAGCTCTCTCGACAGGACCTACGAGCAGTACTTC. Its protein is CASSLDRTYEQYF. The full variable domain, its missing parts supplied by reference TRBV18 and TRBJ2-7, is NAGVMQNPRHLVRRRGQEARLRCSPMKGHSHVYWYRQLPEEGLKFMVYLQKENIIDESGMPKERFSAEFPKEGPSILRIQQVVRGDSAAYFCASSLDRTYEQYFGPGTRLTVT.

The table lists this clone with a few counts. The V gene is TRBV6-4, the J gene TRBJ2-1, with 10 nucleotides matching TRBD1. V lost 5 bases, J lost 2 bases, and 3 bases stayed unmatched. This CDR3 is 15 amino acids long. Germline V lookup: CDR1 MRHNA, CDR2 SNTAGT. This CDR3 is CASSTGTGAYNEQFF. CDR3 nucleotide sequence: TGTGCCAGCAGTACCGGGACAGGGGCCTACAATGAGCAGTTCTTC.

This rearrangement joins TRBV6-5 to TRBJ2-2; D ambiguous. Trimming shortened V by 5 bases and J by 5 bases, and 6 bases separated the two germline ends. This CDR3 spans 12 amino acids. Germline CDR1 reads MNHEY; CDR2 reads SVGAGI. CDR3 nucleotide sequence: TGTGCCAGCAGTCCTAGGACCGGGGAGCTGTTTTTT. Its protein is CASSPRTGELFF.

This chain uses TRBV9 with TRBJ2-3, with a weak D call TRBD2 (7 bases). This CDR3 is 17 amino acids long. CDR1 SGDLS and CDR2 YYNGEE come from the germline V gene. With 5 bases removed from V and 2 bases from J, the gap between germline ends came to 21 bases. CDR3 sequence (DNA): TGTGCCAGCAGTCCCCGTAAGGGGGAGGGATACACAGATACGCAGTATTTT. It yields the protein CASSPRKGEGYTDTQYF.

The chain has TRBV11-3 and TRBJ2-7, with 13 nucleotides matching TRBD2. The CDR3 extends over 15 amino acids. The trim removed 5 bases at V and 2 bases at J, leaving 3 bases unmatched. The germline V gene encodes CDR1 SGHNT and CDR2 YENEEA. Here the CDR3 reads CASSPGLAGTYEQYF. The CDR3, as DNA: TGTGCCAGCAGCCCGGGACTAGCGGGGACCTACGAGCAGTACTTC.

CDR3 loop: CASLPGLNTEAFF. The CDR3 nucleotides are TGTGCCAGCCTCCCTGGGCTGAACACTGAAGCTTTCTTT. This chain joins TRBV2 and TRBJ1-1; D is unclear. The CDR3 length is 13 residues. V dropped 8 bases and J dropped 0 bases, with 10 bases sitting between them. Per the germline V gene, CDR1 is SNHLY and CDR2 is FYNNEI.

This chain links TRBV5-1 with TRBJ1-2; 9 nucleotides match TRBD1. Germline CDR1 and CDR2: SGHRS and YFSETQ. The CDR3 covers 19 residues. The V and J ends lost 4 bases and 7 bases, in that order; junction bases with no gene match: 23. This CDR3 is CASSPMAISGRDRVSGYTF. The CDR3 coding sequence is TGCGCCAGCAGCCCGATGGCAATTAGTGGTCGGGACAGGGTTTCTGGCTACACCTTC.

This clone was seen only once. CDR3 nucleotides: TGTGCCAGCAGCACCCAGGGTTACGAGCAGTACTTC. Encoded protein: CASSTQGYEQYF. The rearrangement joins TRBV11-2 to TRBJ2-7; possible D gene TRBD1, 5 bases. The germline V gene encodes CDR1 SGHAT and CDR2 FQNNGV. The ends were cut back, 5 bases at V and 4 bases at J, with 9 bases in the middle. The length of the CDR3 is 12 residues.

V usage is TRBV19 and J usage is TRBJ1-1; possible D gene TRBD1, 5 bases. Germline V lookup: CDR1 LNHDA, CDR2 SQIVND (reference sequence). V lost 7 bases, J lost 4 bases, and 19 bases lay in between. CDR3 length equals 15 residues. The DNA of the CDR3 is TGTGCCAGTACCCCGTTTGTGTCCGGGGGCACTGAAGCTTTCTTT. It translates to CASTPFVSGGTEAFF.

The V gene is TRBV29-1, the J gene TRBJ2-5; 7 bases agree with TRBD1. Per germline, CDR1 SQVTM and CDR2 ANQGSEA. Trimming at V came to 5 bases and at J to 2 bases, leaving 5 bases not matched to a gene. This CDR3 is built from 13 residues. The CDR3 is CSVRDSHQETQYF. DNA of the CDR3: TGCAGCGTTAGGGACAGCCATCAAGAGACCCAGTACTTC.

In the case of this clone: This CDR3 is also generated by other DNA sequences in the sample. The chain employs TRBV19 and TRBJ2-7; D unclear. CDR1 and CDR2 from the germline V gene are LNHDA and SQIVND (reference sequence). The V end was cut by 0 bases, the J end by 1 base, with 4 bases between. The CDR3 sequence is 13 residues long. The CDR3 loop reads CASSIDRSYEQYF. CDR3 sequence (DNA): TGTGCCAGTAGTATAGACAGGTCCTACGAGCAGTACTTC. The full variable domain, rest sourced from reference TRBV19 and TRBJ2-7, is DGGITQSPKYLFRKEGQNVTLSCEQNLNHDAMYWYRQDPGQGLRLIYYSQIVNDFQKGDIAEGYSVSREKKESFPLTVTSAQKNPTAFYLCASSIDRSYEQYFGPGTRLTVT.

The gene calls are TRBV2 and TRBJ1-1, with 10 nucleotides matching TRBD1. This CDR3 is built from 17 residues. In germline, CDR1 is SNHLY, CDR2 FYNNEI. Unmatched junction bases numbered 15, after V lost 5 bases and J lost 6 bases. Here the CDR3 reads CASSLTGGEIGRAEAFF. CDR3 DNA: TGTGCCAGCAGTCTGACAGGGGGCGAAATCGGTCGGGCTGAAGCTTTCTTT. Drawing the rest from reference TRBV2 and TRBJ1-1, the complete variable domain is EPEVTQTPSHQVTQMGQEVILRCVPISNHLYFYWYRQILGQKVEFLVSFYNNEISEKSEIFDDQFSVERPDGSNFTLKIRSTKLEDSAMYFCASSLTGGEIGRAEAFFGQGTRLTVV.

CDR3 sequence reads: CASSLFELSGTGAEKLFF. CDR3 coding DNA: TGTGCCAGCAGCTTATTTGAGCTTTCCGGGACAGGGGCTGAAAAACTGTTTTTT. This rearrangement joins TRBV7-6 to TRBJ1-4; TRBD1 agrees at 10 bases. V dropped 2 bases and J dropped 7; count of bases not matched to a gene: 13. This CDR3 spans 18 amino acids. Germline lookup yields CDR1 SGHVS and CDR2 FNYEAQ.

V usage is TRBV5-1 and J usage is TRBJ1-1; D possibly corresponds to TRBD1 (5 bases). V was pared by 3 bases and J by 4 bases, with 10 bases between. This CDR3 comprises 13 residues. Germline CDR1 reads SGHRS; CDR2 reads YFSETQ. The CDR3 sequence: CASSSLDSTEAFF. CDR3 DNA: TGCGCCAGCAGCTCCTTAGACAGCACTGAAGCTTTCTTT.

CDR3 region: CASKETGGYTEAFF. Here the CDR3 DNA reads TGTGCCAGCAAGGAGACCGGGGGGTACACTGAAGCTTTCTTT. The rearrangement links TRBV6-1 to TRBJ1-1; possible D gene TRBD1, 5 bases. This CDR3 region has 14 residues. V lost 7 bases and J 3 bases, leaving 15 bases between the germline ends. Per germline, CDR1 MNHNS and CDR2 SASEGT.

The chain employs TRBV4-1 and TRBJ1-1; 7 bases match TRBD1. Germline lookup yields CDR1 MGHRA and CDR2 YSYEKL. V lost 3 bases to trimming and J lost 10 bases; unmatched junction nucleotides: 5. The CDR3 runs to 12 residues. CDR3: CASSQTGSRAFF. CDR3 DNA: TGCGCCAGCAGCCAGACAGGGTCTAGAGCTTTCTTT.

The rearrangement uses TRBV5-1 and TRBJ2-7; the match to TRBD1 covers 11 bases. The germline CDR1 and CDR2 sequences are SGHRS and YFSETQ. After removal of 0 bases from V and 3 bases from J, the junction contained 2 bases not matched to a gene. CDR3 length: 15 amino acids. The CDR3 region has the DNA TGCGCCAGCAGCTTGGCCGGGACAGGGGGCTACGAGCAGTACTTC. Its translation: CASSLAGTGGYEQYF.

The gene calls are TRBV7-3 and TRBJ2-7; TRBD1 aligns across 11 bases. V trimming: 5 bases; J trimming: 2 bases; junction bases outside the gene matches: 2. This CDR3 region has 14 residues. From germline, CDR1 is SGHTA and CDR2 FQGTGA. CDR3 protein: CASSVDRGPYEQYF. CDR3 in DNA: TGTGCCAGCAGCGTGGACAGGGGGCCCTACGAGCAGTACTTC.

This sequence joins TRBV6-1 and TRBJ2-7; TRBD1 matches at 7 bases. Germline V gene data show CDR1 as MNHNS and CDR2 as SASEGT. The CDR3 spans 15 residues. V gave up 2 bases and J gave up 0 bases; unmatched junction bases: 4. The CDR3 region is CASSESEGASYEQYF. DNA for the CDR3: TGTGCCAGCAGTGAATCCGAGGGGGCCTCCTACGAGCAGTACTTC.

The chain combines TRBV6-1 with TRBJ2-1, with 7 bases lining up with TRBD2. The CDR3 spans 16 residues. V dropped 3 bases and J dropped 8; count of bases not matched to a gene: 13. The germline CDR1 and CDR2 sequences are MNHNS and SASEGT. The DNA of the CDR3 is TGTGCCAGCAGTGATCTTTCGGCGGGAGACATTTATGAGCAGTTCTTC. It yields the protein CASSDLSAGDIYEQFF.

CDR3 region: CASSHGGVGQGAELVGYTF. The CDR3 nucleotides are TGTGCCAGCAGCCACGGCGGGGTAGGACAGGGGGCCGAGCTCGTGGGCTACACCTTC. The genes are TRBV4-2 and TRBJ1-2; 11 bases agree with TRBD1. Germline values: CDR1 LGHNA, CDR2 YNFKEQ. The CDR3 extends over 19 amino acids. V lost 3 bases, J lost 8 bases, and 20 bases stayed unmatched.

The chain links TRBV6-1 to TRBJ2-3, with D possibly being TRBD1 (5 bases). The CDR3 loop spans 14 amino acids. Per germline, CDR1 MNHNS and CDR2 SASEGT. The ends were cut back, 4 bases at V and 2 bases at J, with 10 bases in the middle. CDR3 region: CASSVAGFTDTQYF. The CDR3 nucleotides read TGTGCCAGCAGTGTGGCAGGGTTCACAGATACGCAGTATTTT.

This clone was seen a single time. The CDR3 sequence is CASSQDPAENYEQYF. The CDR3 nucleotides are TGCGCCAGCAGCCAAGATCCGGCGGAGAACTACGAGCAGTACTTC. V gene TRBV4-1 combines with J gene TRBJ2-7; D gene ambiguous. V was clipped by 0 bases and J by 3 bases, with 12 bases between them. Germline CDR1 MGHRA, CDR2 YSYEKL. CDR3 length equals 15 residues.

The chain is built from TRBV19 and TRBJ1-2; D perhaps matches TRBD1 (5 bases). V was pared by 1 base and J by 9 bases, with 12 bases between. This CDR3 is built from 13 residues. Per the germline V gene, CDR1 is LNHDA and CDR2 is SQIVND (reference sequence). The DNA of the CDR3 is TGTGCCAGTAGTATAGCCCCGGGGGGGAGCTACACCTTC. The encoded protein is CASSIAPGGSYTF.

The chain has TRBV6-1 and TRBJ1-3; D remains unclear. The germline gives CDR1 MNHNS, CDR2 SASEGT. Trimming stripped 0 bases from V and 0 bases from J, with 6 bases between. This CDR3 contains 15 residues. In DNA, the CDR3 is TGTGCCAGCAGTGAAGCCTCCGGCTCTGGAAACACCATATATTTT. Translation: CASSEASGSGNTIYF.

The V call is TRBV7-3, the J call TRBJ2-2; maybe TRBD1 (5 bases). Germline V lookup: CDR1 SGHTA, CDR2 FQGTGA. V gave up 5 bases and J gave up 2 bases, with 9 bases separating them. This CDR3 has 14 residues. The CDR3 is CASSRQKNTGELFF. The DNA for the CDR3 is TGTGCCAGCAGCAGACAGAAAAACACCGGGGAGCTGTTTTTT.

This clone was seen just once. The chain couples TRBV2 to TRBJ2-1; TRBD1 aligns across 12 bases. V lost 8 bases, J lost 8 bases, and 10 bases stayed unmatched. This CDR3 is built from 15 residues. The germline V gene has CDR1 SNHLY and CDR2 FYNNEI. The CDR3: CASLNRDRGLDEQFF. The CDR3 nucleotides are TGTGCCAGCCTGAACCGGGACAGGGGGCTGGATGAGCAGTTCTTC.

This clone was observed a single time. The gene calls are TRBV6-4 and TRBJ2-1, with 7 positions matching TRBD1. Losses at the gene ends were 5 bases for V and 2 bases for J; bases not matched to a gene: 9. CDR1 and CDR2 from the germline V gene are MRHNA and SNTAGT. There are 16 residues in the CDR3. The CDR3 nucleotides are TGTGCCAGCAGTAACGAACAGGGGCCTCCCTACAATGAGCAGTTCTTC. This gives the protein CASSNEQGPPYNEQFF.